The rows below give T cell receptor beta chains drawn from one sample of a study of response to subunit inactivated influenza vaccine. TCRdb processed the RT-PCR reads anew with MiXCR; each CDR3 protein has one entry. The table records some 640,000 distinct CDR3 sequences, about 15% of them present only once. Sample: PBMCs from blood, taken roughly 2 weeks before vaccination. These receptors came from a man in his fifties who received an inactivated influenza vaccine. The CDR3 runs from the conserved cysteine through the conserved F or W. D genes are given only for firm matches. Some rows mark clone size as missing; the rest say once, few, many or name a class of expanded clone.

CDR3nt: TGTGCCAGCTCACCCGGAGGACAGGGGCGCGAGCAGTACTTC
CDR3aa: CASSPGGQGREQYF
d_gene: TRBD1
j_gene: TRBJ2-7
abundance: few
v_gene: TRBV18

CDR3nt: TGTGCCAGCATATGGTTGTGGGAGCGGACCTACGAGCAGTACTTC
CDR3aa: CASIWLWERTYEQYF
d_gene: .
j_gene: TRBJ2-7
abundance: few
v_gene: TRBV6-1

CDR3nt: TGTGCCAGCAGCACTGGACTAGCGGGGACAAACACAGATACGCAGTATTTT
CDR3aa: CASSTGLAGTNTDTQYF
d_gene: TRBD2
j_gene: TRBJ2-3
abundance: few
v_gene: TRBV5-4

CDR3nt: TGCAGTGCTAGCGGTCCACTTTCCAGCGGGGGGCAGTACGAGCAGTACTTC
CDR3aa: CSASGPLSSGGQYEQYF
d_gene: TRBD2
j_gene: TRBJ2-7
abundance: .
v_gene: TRBV20-1

CDR3nt: TGTGCCAGCAGCTTAGGGGTTGGCGGGGGTAGCACAGATACGCAGTATTTT
CDR3aa: CASSLGVGGGSTDTQYF
d_gene: TRBD2
j_gene: TRBJ2-3
abundance: few
v_gene: TRBV7-6

CDR3nt: TGTGCCAGCAGCTTTGGTTTCGGGGAGCTGTTTTTT
CDR3aa: CASSFGFGELFF
d_gene: .
j_gene: TRBJ2-2
abundance: few
v_gene: TRBV7-9

CDR3nt: TGTGCCAGCAGTTTGACCGACGAGCAGTACTTC
CDR3aa: CASSLTDEQYF
d_gene: .
j_gene: TRBJ2-7
abundance: many
v_gene: TRBV28

CDR3nt: TGTGCCACCAGTGATGCCGCCGCAGCGGGAGCATACAATGAGCAGTTCTTC
CDR3aa: CATSDAAAAGAYNEQFF
d_gene: TRBD2
j_gene: TRBJ2-1
abundance: .
v_gene: TRBV24-1

CDR3nt: TGCAGTGCTCAAGGACAGGGGGCTTACCTTTACAATGAGCAGTTCTTC
CDR3aa: CSAQGQGAYLYNEQFF
d_gene: TRBD1
j_gene: TRBJ2-1
abundance: few
v_gene: TRBV20-1

CDR3nt: TGTGCCAGCAGTTACCCAGGTAGCAGGGGGTCGGTTGAAGCTTTCTTT
CDR3aa: CASSYPGSRGSVEAFF
d_gene: TRBD1
j_gene: TRBJ1-1
abundance: few
v_gene: TRBV6-5

CDR3nt: TGCGCCAGCAGCTTGGGGGGACAGCTAGGCACTGAAGCTTTCTTT
CDR3aa: CASSLGGQLGTEAFF
d_gene: TRBD1
j_gene: TRBJ1-1
abundance: .
v_gene: TRBV5-1

CDR3nt: TGTGCCAGCTCACCACGTAACAGACCCCTCGAAGGGCAGTACTTC
CDR3aa: CASSPRNRPLEGQYF
d_gene: .
j_gene: TRBJ2-7
abundance: .
v_gene: TRBV18

CDR3nt: TGTGCCAGCTCACCCCGCCCGGAGGCCTACGAGCAGTACTTC
CDR3aa: CASSPRPEAYEQYF
d_gene: .
j_gene: TRBJ2-7
abundance: many
v_gene: TRBV18

CDR3nt: TGTGCCATCAAGCCGTCGGACAGGGAGCGTGATGGCTACACCTTC
CDR3aa: CAIKPSDRERDGYTF
d_gene: TRBD1
j_gene: TRBJ1-2
abundance: .
v_gene: TRBV10-3

CDR3nt: TGCGCCAGCAGCCAAGAAGTAGCGGGAGGCACCGGGGAGCTGTTTTTT
CDR3aa: CASSQEVAGGTGELFF
d_gene: TRBD2
j_gene: TRBJ2-2
abundance: few
v_gene: TRBV4-3

CDR3nt: TGTGCCAGCAGTTACCGCCTGGGGGGGAGCTCCTACAATGAGCAGTTCTTC
CDR3aa: CASSYRLGGSSYNEQFF
d_gene: TRBD2
j_gene: TRBJ2-1
abundance: few
v_gene: TRBV6-2/TRBV6-3

CDR3nt: TGTGCCAGCTCCCGAACTTTAGCGGGGGGAGAGACCCAGTACTTC
CDR3aa: CASSRTLAGGETQYF
d_gene: TRBD2
j_gene: TRBJ2-5
abundance: few
v_gene: TRBV6-1

CDR3nt: TGTGCCAGCAGCCAAGATACCAGTATGAACACTGAAGCTTTCTTT
CDR3aa: CASSQDTSMNTEAFF
d_gene: .
j_gene: TRBJ1-1
abundance: .
v_gene: TRBV3-1

CDR3nt: TGTGCCAGCAGTTACGAGGCTAGCGGGAGGACCTCTAGCACAGATACGCAGTATTTT
CDR3aa: CASSYEASGRTSSTDTQYF
d_gene: TRBD2
j_gene: TRBJ2-3
abundance: .
v_gene: TRBV6-2/TRBV6-3

CDR3nt: TGTGCCAGCAGTCCCCTAAGCGGGTACACAGATACGCAGTATTTT
CDR3aa: CASSPLSGYTDTQYF
d_gene: .
j_gene: TRBJ2-3
abundance: .
v_gene: TRBV27

CDR3nt: TGTGCCAGCAGTTTCCCGACGCCCCTAGGAAGTGTCACAGATACGCAGTATTTT
CDR3aa: CASSFPTPLGSVTDTQYF
d_gene: .
j_gene: TRBJ2-3
abundance: many
v_gene: TRBV27

CDR3nt: TGTGCCAGCACCATAACATCGGGCCACGATGGCTACACCTTC
CDR3aa: CASTITSGHDGYTF
d_gene: .
j_gene: TRBJ1-2
abundance: .
v_gene: TRBV5-8

CDR3nt: TGCAGCGTTGAAGAAAACCGGGGTCAGCCCCAGCATTTT
CDR3aa: CSVEENRGQPQHF
d_gene: .
j_gene: TRBJ1-5
abundance: .
v_gene: TRBV29-1

CDR3nt: TGCGCCAGCAGCTTGATTCAACAGGGTCGGGGTGAAAAACTGTTTTTT
CDR3aa: CASSLIQQGRGEKLFF
d_gene: .
j_gene: TRBJ1-4
abundance: many
v_gene: TRBV5-1

CDR3nt: TGTGCCAGCAGCAGACAGGGCCAGAACACCGGGGAGCTGTTTTTT
CDR3aa: CASSRQGQNTGELFF
d_gene: TRBD1
j_gene: TRBJ2-2
abundance: many
v_gene: TRBV11-2

CDR3nt: TGCGCCAGCAGCCAGGGGAGCCACTCCTACGAGCAGTACTTC
CDR3aa: CASSQGSHSYEQYF
d_gene: .
j_gene: TRBJ2-7
abundance: few
v_gene: TRBV4-3

CDR3nt: TGTGCCAGCAGCTTAGCTTTGGGAGAGCCCCAGCATTTT
CDR3aa: CASSLALGEPQHF
d_gene: .
j_gene: TRBJ1-5
abundance: many
v_gene: TRBV7-2

CDR3nt: TGTGCCAGCAGTTTTGGCAGGGATAATTCACCCCTCCACTTT
CDR3aa: CASSFGRDNSPLHF
d_gene: .
j_gene: TRBJ1-6
abundance: .
v_gene: TRBV12-3/TRBV12-4